This T cell receptor beta chain was identified in a study of cytomegalovirus exposure and HLA in healthy donors. Study-level results: Sequencing depth roughly uniform across donors was assumed in presence/absence analyses. Some V segments, TRBV6-2 and TRBV6-3 among them, were indistinguishable and were therefore excluded. Several of the most significant clusters appeared, in a later analysis, to be linked to common viral pathogens.

Unmatched junction bases numbered 4, after V lost 4 bases and J lost 7 bases. Germline V gene data show CDR1 as ENHRY and CDR2 as SYGVKD. The CDR3 runs 14 residues. Amplification used 60 Vbeta primers and 13 Jbeta primers. Using immunoSEQ multiplex PCR, the repertoire was profiled, and TCRdb retains in-frame clones only, with some absent. The profile covers around 100,000 clones, with roughly three quarters appearing a single time and around 3% taken by the ten largest. Points on this clone: Its matching antigen is unknown.

The chain recombines TRBV10-3 with TRBJ1-2; 12 nucleotides align to TRBD1. The sequenced sample was PBMCs. This clonotype was obtained from a woman aged 18-29 years in good health and CMV-seropositive. CDR3 nucleotides: TGTGCCATCAGTGGGGACAGGGGGCAAGGTGGCTACACCTTC. Protein: CAISGDRGQGGYTF.